A single TCR beta chain is shown here with its context. These data originate in a study of blood T cell repertoires in COVID-19. Background on the study: Specimens from acute and convalescent COVID-19 originated in the United States, Italy and Spain. Sample material is recorded as cDNA or gDNA derived from T cells, B-cell-depleted T cells, or PBMCs.

Original processing notes: The authors estimated nucleated cell counts from reference gene primer amplification. Sequencing used immunoSEQ multiplex PCR; TCRdb keeps in-frame clones, though not all of them. The DNA gave D and trimming, while V, J and clone size come from that table. The data show some 40,000 clones, 60% to 80% seen once. CDR1 and CDR2 (germline): LNHDA, SQIVND (reference sequence). This CDR3 spans 14 amino acids. The junction had 10 bases not matched to a gene; V was cut back by 5 bases and J by 8 bases. The source of this sequence is a man aged 65-85 years with acute or convalescent COVID-19. The rearrangement uses TRBV19 and TRBJ1-2; TRBD1 aligns across 8 bases. Sequenced input: peripheral blood. This CDR3 is CASSDPGQGLGYTF. DNA of the CDR3: TGTGCCAGTAGTGACCCTGGACAGGGTTTAGGCTACACCTTC.